The next 10 T cell receptor beta chains were all read from a single sample in a study of OX40 agonist ivuxolimab in advanced cancers. Libraries were constructed by the immunoSEQ multiplex PCR assay. As stored in TCRdb, this immuneACCESS dataset retains in-frame rearrangements with V and J assigned. A fraction of the clones does not appear; measured against another copy, unresolved V genes explain less than half of the discrepancy, and the remainder lacks a known reason. In all, the sample holds some 100,000 clones, and over 75% of those were seen once. Together, the top ten hold over 1.5% of the sample. The sequences come from CD4+ or CD8+ T cells sorted from blood, collected in a trial of the OX40 agonist ivuxolimab. Every receptor here comes from an adult with an advanced solid tumor such as melanoma, head and neck, liver or kidney cancer.

The V call is TRBV19, the J call TRBJ2-7; the match to TRBD2 covers 12 bases. There are 15 residues in the CDR3. The junction had 4 bases not matched to a gene; V was cut back by 5 bases and J by 2 bases. Germline V gives CDR1 LNHDA, CDR2 SQIVND (reference sequence). The CDR3 here is CASSQLAGGAYEQYF. CDR3 DNA: TGTGCCAGTAGTCAGCTAGCGGGAGGGGCCTACGAGCAGTACTTC.

This CDR3 is CASSYTGGVNTGELFF. The CDR3 DNA sequence: TGTGCCAGCAGCTACACAGGGGGCGTGAACACCGGGGAGCTGTTTTTT. This chain joins TRBV7-3 and TRBJ2-2, with 9 bases fitting TRBD1. Germline-derived CDR1 and CDR2 are SGHTA and FQGTGA. CDR3 size: 16 residues. V was clipped by 4 bases and J by 1 base; unmatched bases: 4.

The V and J genes are TRBV18 and TRBJ2-3; 8 bases match TRBD1. V lost 3 bases and J lost 2; bases outside the gene matches: 4. This CDR3 has 15 residues. Germline loops: CDR1 KGHSH, CDR2 LQKENI. CDR3 DNA: TGTGCCAGCTCACCGGACAGGGCCAACACAGATACGCAGTATTTT. This codes for CASSPDRANTDTQYF.

The rearrangement links TRBV19 to TRBJ2-7, with a weak D call TRBD2 (6 bases). Germline lookup yields CDR1 LNHDA and CDR2 SQIVND (reference sequence). The CDR3 runs 15 residues. Trimming took off 4 bases at V and 0 bases at J, with 13 bases between the two ends. CDR3 region: CASSTGGAASYEQYF. For the CDR3, the DNA is TGTGCCAGTAGTACCGGGGGAGCGGCCTCCTACGAGCAGTACTTC.

CDR3 sequence (DNA): TGTGCCAGCTCACCCGGGGACAGGGGGCGCAGTGAAAAACTGTTTTTT. Protein: CASSPGDRGRSEKLFF. This chain links TRBV18 with TRBJ1-4, with 12 bases identical to TRBD1. From germline, CDR1 is KGHSH and CDR2 LQKENI. The J segment lost 7 bases and the V segment lost 3 bases, leaving 6 bases of the junction unmatched. This CDR3 is 16 amino acids long.

The genes are TRBV27 and TRBJ2-2; either TRBD1 or TRBD2 may supply D (5 bases each). V gave up 0 bases and J gave up 4 bases, with 15 bases separating them. CDR3 size: 17 residues. Germline-derived CDR1 and CDR2 are MNHEY and SMNVEV (reference sequence). CDR3: CASSLSVGPLGTGELFF. CDR3 DNA sequence: TGTGCCAGCAGTTTATCGGTGGGACCCCTCGGCACCGGGGAGCTGTTTTTT.

The chain links TRBV11-2 to TRBJ2-7; TRBD2 aligns across 11 bases. V lost 6 bases, J lost 2 bases, and 12 bases stayed unmatched. Germline lookup yields CDR1 SGHAT and CDR2 FQNNGV. The CDR3 loop spans 17 amino acids. The CDR3 region has the DNA TGTGCCAGCAGTCAGACTAGACCGGGACTAGCGGCCTACGAGCAGTACTTC. As protein: CASSQTRPGLAAYEQYF.

The chain is built from TRBV5-4 and TRBJ2-7; 9 nucleotides align to TRBD2. Germline V gives CDR1 SGHNT, CDR2 YYREEE (reference sequence). V shed 0 bases and J 3 bases; nucleotides not matched to a gene: 10. This CDR3 has 17 residues. As DNA, the CDR3 is TGTGCCAGCAGCTTGGCCGCTGCGGGAGGGCTCCTCTACGAGCAGTACTTC. It is translated as CASSLAAAGGLLYEQYF.

This rearrangement joins TRBV29-1 to TRBJ2-1, with D hard to call. Trimming stripped 5 bases from V and 0 bases from J, with 5 bases between. Germline V gene sequence: CDR1 SQVTM, CDR2 ANQGSEA. The CDR3 loop spans 12 amino acids. The CDR3 spells CSVSSSYNEQFF. Here the CDR3 DNA reads TGCAGCGTTAGTAGCTCCTACAATGAGCAGTTCTTC.

The chain uses TRBV2 and TRBJ2-5, with 8 positions matching TRBD1. Germline-derived CDR1 and CDR2 are SNHLY and FYNNEI. The V and J ends lost 6 bases and 6 bases, in that order; junction bases with no gene match: 15. The CDR3 runs to 16 residues. As DNA, the CDR3 is TGTGCCAGCAGCGATCAAAGGGCAGGGGGCTGGAAGACCCAGTACTTC. It is translated as CASSDQRAGGWKTQYF.